This TCR beta chain emerged from a study of blood T cell repertoires in COVID-19 (dated by TCRdb to about 2020). With regard to the full study: The collaborator samples originated in the United States, Italy and Spain and spanned the acute and convalescent phases of COVID-19. The repertoires were released in a freely available public database meant as a resource for research on the immune response to SARS-CoV-2. Where available, HLA class I and class II types were obtained from metadata supplied by the sample provider rather than from assay-based typing. The dataset comprised deeply sampled blood TCRbeta repertoires from subjects exposed to, actively infected with, or recovered from COVID-19. The samples were drawn from two sources: the first 160 participants of the ongoing ImmuneRACE study, and 1,000 to 1,500 subjects contributed by 6 global collaborators. Nearly every sample came with metadata listing a de-identified subject ID, COVID-19 status, age in years and sex. The prospective study material was composed of cDNA or gDNA derived from T cells, B-cell-depleted T cells, or PBMCs.

TCRbeta CDR3 regions were amplified from genomic DNA by means of the immunoSEQ Assay, a bias-controlled multiplex PCR. The authors processed their data as follows. Nucleated cell counts per sample were estimated from amplification of reference gene primers within the assay. To quantify the absolute abundance of each unique TCRbeta CDR3 rearrangement, sequence reads were collapsed and filtered. Productive Simpson clonality was computed per sample as the square root of Simpson's diversity index over productive rearrangements. TCRdb carries this immuneACCESS record with in-frame sequences only. Its versions omit some clonotypes, under half of them owing to an unresolved V gene in the studies checked, with the rest unexplained. V and J calls plus clone size are reproduced from that table; the DNA served to infer D and trimming. Within this sample are roughly 150,000 clones, with roughly nine tenths of them counted one time only. 2% to 3% of the sample is in the top ten clones.

The full study reports these points: The quantity of clinical and demographic metadata differed by source and by participant and was supplied without curation.

V is shortened by 5 bases, J by 1 base, and the region joining them spans 8 bases. The CDR3 runs 14 residues from the cysteine to the phenylalanine. Only the CDR3 region is kept as DNA, spanning 42 bases read in frame from base 1. The germline V gene gives CDR1 as SGHVS and CDR2 as FNYEAQ. In this sample, this clone turned up a few times. No antigen is known for it. The record has no base qualities; no much larger clone is one base away. Collaborating institutions collected whole blood in K2EDTA tubes following their own protocols. For TCRbeta analysis, collaborators shipped samples in one of three forms: frozen whole blood, isolated PBMCs, or DNA extracted from either of those sample types.

The V gene is TRBV7-6 and the J gene is TRBJ2-2; a weak D assignment points to TRBD1 (6 bases agree). This receptor was taken from a woman in her 70s with acute or convalescent COVID-19. Sequencing was performed on peripheral blood. The DNA sequence is as follows: TGTGCCAGCAGCCCGACAGGGAACACCGGGGAGCTGTTTTTT. Its protein product is CASSPTGNTGELFF. Where the CDR3 stops, the reference TRBV7-6 and TRBJ2-2 genes take over; the full variable domain is GAGVSQSPRYKVTKRGQDVALRCDPISGHVSLYWYRQALGQGPEFLTYFNYEAQQDKSGLPNDRFSAERPEGSISTLTIQRTEQRDSAMYRCASSPTGNTGELFFGEGSRLTVL.